The 28 T cell receptor beta chains below were found in one sample sequenced in a study of early T cells in non-severe SARS-CoV-2 infection. From the 5' RACE reads, TCRdb called clonotypes with MiXCR, one entry per CDR3 protein. The sample yields 75,000 to 100,000 distinct CDR3 sequences, roughly 17% seen once. The sequenced sample consisted of whole blood. Every receptor here comes from an adult who was a healthcare worker with PCR-confirmed SARS-CoV-2 infection or an uninfected control (not recorded which).

This clonotype turned up a few times. The rearrangement joins TRBV5-8 to TRBJ1-2; D remains unclear. Trimming left V 4 bases short and J 10 bases short, with 11 bases between. Germline CDR1 SGHTS, CDR2 YDEGEE. This CDR3 spans 11 amino acids. CDR3 sequence reads: CASSRVSDYTF. The DNA for the CDR3 is TGTGCCAGCAGCCGGGTTTCGGACTACACCTTC.

This clonotype occurred a few times. This rearrangement joins TRBV19 to TRBJ2-1; 10 positions match TRBD2. Germline values: CDR1 LNHDA, CDR2 SQIVND (reference sequence). V was clipped by 2 bases and J by 6 bases; unmatched bases: 4. This CDR3 contains 15 residues. CDR3 sequence (DNA): TGTGCCAGTAGTATATCTAGCGGGGGAGGCAATGAGCAGTTCTTC. Its protein product is CASSISSGGGNEQFF.

The V and J genes are TRBV27 and TRBJ2-2, with unresolved D. Germline V gene lookup returns CDR1 MNHEY and CDR2 SMNVEV (reference sequence). The V gene lost 1 base and the J gene lost 4 bases, with 7 bases spanning the gap. There are 14 residues in the CDR3. The CDR3 spells CASSLLAATGELFF. CDR3 DNA: TGTGCCAGCAGTTTATTAGCTGCCACCGGGGAGCTGTTTTTT.

This clonotype was picked up a small number of times. The chain has TRBV28 and TRBJ1-5, with a tentative D call TRBD1 (5 bases). Trimming removed 3 bases at V and 4 bases at J, with 13 bases between. The CDR3 contains 15 residues. Germline-derived CDR1 and CDR2 are MDHEN and SYDVKM. CDR3: CASSLHRGSNQPQHF. For the CDR3, the DNA is TGTGCCAGCAGTTTGCATCGGGGCAGTAATCAGCCCCAGCATTTT.

The chain combines TRBV4-3 with TRBJ2-4; D is unresolved. This CDR3 contains 15 residues. V dropped 4 bases and J dropped 7 bases, with 17 bases sitting between them. Germline CDR1 LGHNA, CDR2 YSLEER. The CDR3 region has the DNA TGCGCCAGCAGCCCCGCTGCCGTATCAGCTAACATTCAGTACTTC. Protein sequence: CASSPAAVSANIQYF.

This clonotype was seen a few times. In nucleotides, the CDR3 is TGTGCCAGCAGTTCTTATAAGGGGGCGCGGAAGACTGAAGCTTTCTTT. Its protein is CASSSYKGARKTEAFF. This chain connects TRBV12-3 or TRBV12-4 to TRBJ1-1; 7 nucleotides match TRBD1. V lost 4 bases, J lost 5 bases, and 13 bases stayed unmatched. The CDR3 is made up of 16 amino acids.

The V and J genes are TRBV12-3 or TRBV12-4 and TRBJ2-1; possibly TRBD2 for D (6 bases). V shed 5 bases and J shed 0 bases, with 8 bases lying between them. The CDR3 has 14 residues. The CDR3 protein is CASSRGFSYNEQFF. DNA for the CDR3: TGTGCCAGCAGTCGGGGGTTCTCCTACAATGAGCAGTTCTTC.

J is TRBJ2-1 and V is TRBV7-2; 8 positions match TRBD2. Germline trimming cut 5 bases from V and 7 bases from J; bases unmatched to any gene: 13. CDR1 and CDR2 (germline): SGHTA, FQGNSA. This CDR3 spans 16 amino acids. This CDR3 reads CASSRRSGGGTNEQFF. CDR3 sequence (DNA): TGTGCCAGCAGCCGACGGTCTGGCGGGGGGACTAATGAGCAGTTCTTC.

The gene calls are TRBV7-2 and TRBJ2-2; either TRBD1 or TRBD2 may supply D (5 bases each). Trimming pared 5 bases from V and 6 bases from J, leaving 13 bases between. The CDR3 consists of 14 residues. Germline V gene sequence: CDR1 SGHTA, CDR2 FQGNSA. CDR3 loop: CASSQRGESGELFF. CDR3 nucleotides: TGTGCCAGCAGCCAGAGAGGGGAATCCGGGGAGCTGTTTTTT.

This clonotype was counted a few times. The CDR3 DNA reads TGCGCCAGCAGCTATACCCGGGGCCACGAGCAGTACTTC. Amino acids: CASSYTRGHEQYF. The V and J genes are TRBV5-1 and TRBJ2-7; D possibly matches TRBD1 or TRBD2 (5 bases each). Germline assignment: CDR1 SGHRS and CDR2 YFSETQ. Deletions cut 3 bases from V and 5 bases from J, with 12 bases between. The CDR3 covers 13 residues.

J is TRBJ2-1 and V is TRBV12-3 or TRBV12-4; possible D gene TRBD2, 5 bases. Trimming pared 1 base from V and 12 bases from J, leaving 10 bases between. The CDR3 is 12 residues long. The CDR3 loop is CASSLGQRGQFF. The CDR3 DNA sequence: TGTGCCAGCAGTTTAGGACAACGGGGGCAGTTCTTC.

This sequence joins TRBV5-4 and TRBJ2-7; 9 bases align to TRBD1. The V and J ends lost 3 bases and 5 bases, in that order; junction bases with no gene match: 12. The germline V gene has CDR1 SGHNT and CDR2 YYREEE (reference sequence). CDR3 length equals 16 residues. The CDR3 nucleotides read TGTGCCAGCAGCTCTCCGGCACAGGGGGCAGGGGACGAGCAGTACTTC. Residues: CASSSPAQGAGDEQYF.

The chain links TRBV7-9 to TRBJ1-6; 7 bases are a match to TRBD1. Trimming cost V 3 bases and J 10 bases; bases outside gene matches: 9. The length of the CDR3 is 15 residues. CDR1 and CDR2 (germline): SEHNR, FQNEAQ (reference sequence). CDR3 residues: CASSFNRGPASPLHF. The CDR3 bases are TGTGCCAGCAGCTTTAACAGGGGCCCCGCGTCACCCCTCCACTTT.

This clonotype was counted many times. The chain carries TRBV6-4 and TRBJ2-3; 7 bases line up with TRBD1. The CDR3 spans 14 residues. Trimming cost V 6 bases and J 6 bases; bases outside gene matches: 9. The germline V gene has CDR1 MRHNA and CDR2 SNTAGT. The CDR3 DNA follows: TGTGCCAGCAGCAAAACAGGGGATAGGGATACGCAGTATTTT. Its translation is CASSKTGDRDTQYF.

The chain recombines TRBV20-1 with TRBJ2-7; 8 nucleotides agree with TRBD2. CDR1 and CDR2 (germline): DFQATT, SNEGSKA (reference sequence). The CDR3 has 13 amino acids. Unmatched junction bases numbered 10, after V lost 6 bases and J lost 6 bases. CDR3 nucleotide sequence: TGCAGTGCCTCACTAGCGGTGGCCGGCGAGCAGTACTTC. Residues: CSASLAVAGEQYF.

The gene calls are TRBV7-2 and TRBJ1-4; tentatively, D is TRBD1 (5 bases). In germline, CDR1 is SGHTA, CDR2 FQGNSA. V was pared by 5 bases and J by 3 bases, with 7 bases between. The CDR3 is 13 amino acids. DNA for the CDR3: TGTGCCAGCAGCCCGACAGCTAATGAAAAACTGTTTTTT. Encoded protein: CASSPTANEKLFF.

The chain recombines TRBV27 with TRBJ1-5; the D gene is possibly TRBD1 (5 bases). V was clipped by 5 bases and J by 3 bases, with 17 bases between them. The CDR3 contains 16 residues. Germline V CDR1 and CDR2: MNHEY, SMNVEV (reference sequence). The CDR3, as DNA: TGTGCCAGCAGTCCGGGCCGGGACTCCTTCAATCAGCCCCAGCATTTT. Translating gives CASSPGRDSFNQPQHF.

This clonotype came up a few times. This rearrangement joins TRBV28 to TRBJ1-1; perhaps TRBD1 as D (6 bases). Germline V CDR1 and CDR2: MDHEN, SYDVKM. The CDR3 is 16 amino acids. The V end was cut by 1 base, the J end by 3 bases, with 15 bases between. CDR3 sequence: CASSLLDQGRDTEAFF. The CDR3 DNA follows: TGTGCCAGCAGTTTATTGGACCAGGGGAGGGACACTGAAGCTTTCTTT.

The gene calls are TRBV28 and TRBJ2-7; 8 bases map to TRBD2. The CDR3 has 13 amino acids. Germline-derived CDR1 and CDR2 are MDHEN and SYDVKM. V was clipped by 7 bases and J by 2 bases; unmatched bases: 4. Here the CDR3 DNA reads TGTGCCAGCACATCGCGGGGGGCCTACGAGCAGTACTTC. This translates into CASTSRGAYEQYF.

This clonotype came up many times. CDR3 sequence: CASRSSGANVLTF. Written as DNA, the CDR3 is TGTGCCAGCCGCAGCTCTGGGGCCAACGTCCTGACTTTC. V and J are TRBV7-9 and TRBJ2-6; unclear D gene. CDR3 size: 13 residues. Germline assignment: CDR1 SEHNR and CDR2 FQNEAQ (reference sequence). V was clipped by 8 bases and J by 0 bases, with 5 bases between them.

This clonotype was counted between two and nine times. This rearrangement joins TRBV13 to TRBJ2-1, with D perhaps being TRBD1 or TRBD2 (5 bases each). The V gene lost 5 bases and the J gene lost 5 bases, with 16 bases spanning the gap. The CDR3 has 15 amino acids. The V gene's germline CDR1 is PRHDT and CDR2 FYEKMQ (reference sequence). CDR3 sequence: CASSTVSTGHNEQFF. The DNA for the CDR3 is TGTGCCAGCAGCACCGTGAGCACGGGGCACAATGAGCAGTTCTTC.

This clonotype was detected only a few times. V is TRBV29-1 and J is TRBJ2-3; possible D gene TRBD1, 5 bases. The CDR3 is 11 amino acids. V was clipped by 7 bases and J by 2 bases, with 7 bases between them. The germline gives CDR1 SQVTM, CDR2 ANQGSEA. The CDR3 sequence: CSGTLTDTQYF. The CDR3 DNA sequence: TGCAGCGGGACACTCACAGATACGCAGTATTTT.

The rearrangement uses TRBV20-1 and TRBJ1-2; 10 bases are shared with TRBD1. CDR1 and CDR2 from the germline V gene are DFQATT and SNEGSKA (reference sequence). The V gene end was trimmed by 6 bases and the J gene end by 6 bases; junction bases not matched to a gene: 7. This CDR3 region has 13 residues. CDR3 residues: CSARSGTGDGYTF. The CDR3 bases are TGCAGTGCCCGTAGCGGGACAGGGGATGGCTACACCTTC.

In this sample, this clonotype turned up a few times. The chain has TRBV5-1 and TRBJ2-7; possibly TRBD1 for D (6 bases). V was pared by 4 bases and J by 3 bases, with 11 bases between. This CDR3 is 13 amino acids long. CDR1 SGHRS and CDR2 YFSETQ come from the germline V gene. DNA for the CDR3: TGCGCCAGCAGCCCCGGGACACGCTACGAGCAGTACTTC. Translation gives CASSPGTRYEQYF.

The CDR3 coding sequence is TGTGCCACCTCGGACGGCAGGATTATGCCAGATACGCAGTATTTT. Amino acid sequence: CATSDGRIMPDTQYF. The chain combines TRBV6-5 with TRBJ2-3; D is uncertain. The germline V gene has CDR1 MNHEY and CDR2 SVGAGI. The ends were cut back, 10 bases at V and 4 bases at J, with 21 bases in the middle. This CDR3 spans 15 amino acids.

This clonotype was counted a few times. The J gene is TRBJ2-7, the V gene TRBV20-1; 9 positions match TRBD2. With 2 bases clipped from V and 3 bases from J, the junction kept 2 bases outside the gene matches. The CDR3 has 13 amino acids. Germline V CDR1 and CDR2: DFQATT, SNEGSKA (reference sequence). The CDR3 coding sequence is TGCAGTGCTAGACTAGCGGGACTCTACGAGCAGTACTTC. Protein sequence: CSARLAGLYEQYF.

This clonotype came up a few times. The chain links TRBV7-2 to TRBJ2-1; possible D gene TRBD1, 6 bases. In germline, CDR1 is SGHTA, CDR2 FQGNSA. This CDR3 has 12 residues. V lost 6 bases to trimming and J lost 11 bases, with 14 bases between them. The CDR3 is CASSFADRQQFF. In DNA, the CDR3 is TGTGCCAGCAGTTTTGCCGACAGGCAGCAGTTCTTC.

This clonotype was observed many times. The rearrangement joins TRBV6-5 to TRBJ1-2; 7 bases agree with TRBD1. CDR1 is MNHEY, CDR2 SVGAGI, per germline. The J segment lost 7 bases and the V segment lost 0 bases, leaving 14 bases of the junction unmatched. The CDR3 has 17 amino acids. CDR3 coding DNA: TGTGCCAGCAGTTACTCAGAAGAGGGGGCGAGGGAAGGTGGCTACACCTTC. Protein sequence: CASSYSEEGAREGGYTF.